This T cell receptor (beta chain) derives from a study of T cell responses to AZD1222 COVID-19 vaccine. Study-wide results and limits: When two AZD1222 doses had been given, Spike-specific TCR breadth and depth rose. It was only after the peak T cell response that any repertoires were sampled.

Libraries were prepared by immunoSEQ multiplex PCR; TCRdb keeps only in-frame clonotypes and omits some of them. The profile shows approximately 170,000 clones, 75% to 95% of them singletons. This CDR3 is 15 amino acids long. V was trimmed by 0 bases and J by 8 bases, leaving 16 bases between them. From germline, CDR1 is SGDLS and CDR2 YYNGEE. About this clone: Its antigen is undetermined.

The chain carries TRBV9 and TRBJ2-3; D remains unclear. This sequence was found in an adult in good health. This material consisted of peripheral blood, taken on day 0 of AZD1222 vaccination. The CDR3 is CASSVGSAASPTQYF. The CDR3, as DNA: TGTGCCAGCAGCGTAGGCTCGGCGGCGTCCCCTACGCAGTATTTT.